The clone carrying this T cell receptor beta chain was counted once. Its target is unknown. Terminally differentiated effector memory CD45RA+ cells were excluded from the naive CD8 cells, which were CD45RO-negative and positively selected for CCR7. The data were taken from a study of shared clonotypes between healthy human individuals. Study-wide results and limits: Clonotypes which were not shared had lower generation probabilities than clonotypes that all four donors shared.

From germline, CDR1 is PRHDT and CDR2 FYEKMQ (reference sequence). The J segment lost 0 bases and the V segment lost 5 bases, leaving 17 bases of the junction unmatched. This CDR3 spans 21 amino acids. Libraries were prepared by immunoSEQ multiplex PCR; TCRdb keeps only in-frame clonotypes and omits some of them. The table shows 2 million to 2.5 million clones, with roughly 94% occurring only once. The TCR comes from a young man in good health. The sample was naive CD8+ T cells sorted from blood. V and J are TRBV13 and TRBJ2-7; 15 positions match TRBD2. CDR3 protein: CASSDYNPGLAGGPGSYEQYF. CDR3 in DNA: TGTGCCAGCAGCGATTACAACCCGGGACTAGCGGGGGGTCCGGGCTCCTACGAGCAGTACTTC.